A selection of T cell receptor beta chains follows, all from one sample in a study of OX40 agonist ivuxolimab in advanced cancers. Only in-frame clones appear in the TCRdb table, and some are missing; sequencing was by immunoSEQ multiplex PCR. The sample yields 85,000 to 90,000 clones, more than 80% seen once. The specimen comprised CD4+ or CD8+ T cells sorted from blood, sampled in a trial of the OX40 agonist ivuxolimab. These receptors came from an adult with an advanced solid tumor such as melanoma, head and neck, liver or kidney cancer. Both conserved end residues are part of each CDR3. D genes are given only for firm matches. A row's size may be missing; if present it is once, few, many or a size class.

clone size: few; J gene: TRBJ1-5; D gene: TRBD1; V gene: TRBV5-8; CDR3 DNA: TGTGCCAGCAGCTTTAGGGGGACAGGGGGCCAGCCCCAGCATTTT; CDR3 protein: CASSFRGTGGQPQHF
clone size: NA; J gene: TRBJ2-3; D gene: NA; V gene: TRBV11-1; CDR3 DNA: TGTGCCAGCAGCACGGGAGGTGGGGGGGGCCTCTGGGATACGCAGTATTTT; CDR3 protein: CASSTGGGGGLWDTQYF
clone size: few; J gene: TRBJ1-5; D gene: TRBD1; V gene: TRBV4-1; CDR3 DNA: TGCGCCAGCAGCCGGACAGGGGGCAATCAGCCCCAGCATTTT; CDR3 protein: CASSRTGGNQPQHF
clone size: NA; J gene: TRBJ1-2; D gene: NA; V gene: TRBV28; CDR3 DNA: TGTGCCAGCAGTTTAATAGGGGGGGGCATAAGCTACACCTTC; CDR3 protein: CASSLIGGGISYTF
clone size: NA; J gene: TRBJ2-5; D gene: NA; V gene: TRBV5-1; CDR3 DNA: TGCGCCAGCAGCTTGGCCGGTACAGGGAAAGAGACCCAGTACTTC; CDR3 protein: CASSLAGTGKETQYF
clone size: NA; J gene: TRBJ2-2; D gene: NA; V gene: TRBV7-3; CDR3 DNA: TGTGCCAGCAGCTTAATAGGAGGTAGTGACACCGGGGAGCTGTTTTTT; CDR3 protein: CASSLIGGSDTGELFF
clone size: NA; J gene: TRBJ1-2; D gene: NA; V gene: TRBV6-6; CDR3 DNA: TGTGCCAGCAGACTAGAGGGGGGCGATGGCTACACCTTC; CDR3 protein: CASRLEGGDGYTF
clone size: NA; J gene: TRBJ1-2; D gene: NA; V gene: TRBV29-1; CDR3 DNA: TGCAGCGTTGCCCGCTTGTTGGGGGGGGATGGCTACACCTTC; CDR3 protein: CSVARLLGGDGYTF
clone size: NA; J gene: TRBJ2-1; D gene: NA; V gene: TRBV5-1; CDR3 DNA: TGCGCCAGCAGCGGGACGTCGAGCTCCTACAATGAGCAGTTCTTC; CDR3 protein: CASSGTSSSYNEQFF
clone size: NA; J gene: TRBJ2-3; D gene: NA; V gene: TRBV15; CDR3 DNA: TGTGCCACCAGCAGAGGGGGTTTAGTGGGGGAGACTAGCACAGATACGCAGTATTTT; CDR3 protein: CATSRGGLVGETSTDTQYF
clone size: NA; J gene: TRBJ2-1; D gene: NA; V gene: TRBV5-1; CDR3 DNA: TGCGCCAGCAGAGGGGAGGGGGCCTTGATCTTC; CDR3 protein: CASRGEGALIF
clone size: NA; J gene: TRBJ2-3; D gene: TRBD1; V gene: TRBV2; CDR3 DNA: TGTGCCAGCAGTGACGTTCAGGGGGCAGATACGCAGTATTTT; CDR3 protein: CASSDVQGADTQYF
clone size: once; J gene: TRBJ1-5; D gene: TRBD1; V gene: TRBV28; CDR3 DNA: TGTGCCAGCAGTTTACAGGGGGCTGGGGCCGCTCAGCCCCAGCATTTT; CDR3 protein: CASSLQGAGAAQPQHF
clone size: NA; J gene: TRBJ1-1; D gene: TRBD1; V gene: TRBV18; CDR3 DNA: TGTGCCAGCTCACCAACGGACAGGGAAAAAGCTTTCTTT; CDR3 protein: CASSPTDREKAFF
clone size: NA; J gene: TRBJ1-1; D gene: TRBD1; V gene: TRBV29-1; CDR3 DNA: TGCAGCGTTTTTTCCCTTGGACAGGGAACTGAAGCTTTCTTT; CDR3 protein: CSVFSLGQGTEAFF
clone size: NA; J gene: TRBJ1-5; D gene: NA; V gene: TRBV6-5; CDR3 DNA: TGTGCCAGCAGTTATTCCCTCAATCAGCCCCAGCATTTT; CDR3 protein: CASSYSLNQPQHF
clone size: NA; J gene: TRBJ2-7; D gene: NA; V gene: TRBV28; CDR3 DNA: TGTGCCAGCAGTTTGCAGCCCAGGGACTCGCCGCAGTACTTC; CDR3 protein: CASSLQPRDSPQYF
clone size: once; J gene: TRBJ2-2; D gene: TRBD2; V gene: TRBV19; CDR3 DNA: TGTGCCAGTAGTATAGTTGGAGCGGGAGCCGGGGAGCTGTTTTTT; CDR3 protein: CASSIVGAGAGELFF
clone size: NA; J gene: TRBJ1-2; D gene: NA; V gene: TRBV4-1; CDR3 DNA: TGCGCCAGCAGCCCCACCCCGGACGGAGCTTATGGCTACACCTTC; CDR3 protein: CASSPTPDGAYGYTF
clone size: NA; J gene: TRBJ2-3; D gene: TRBD1; V gene: TRBV5-1; CDR3 DNA: TGCGCCAGCAGTCCCCGACAGGGAATATCAGATACGCAGTATTTT; CDR3 protein: CASSPRQGISDTQYF
clone size: NA; J gene: TRBJ1-2; D gene: TRBD1; V gene: TRBV7-9; CDR3 DNA: TGTGCCAGCAGCTTCGGACAGGGGAACTATGGCTACACCTTC; CDR3 protein: CASSFGQGNYGYTF
clone size: once; J gene: TRBJ2-7; D gene: NA; V gene: TRBV28; CDR3 DNA: TGTGCCAGCAGTTTGCTCCAGACCTACGAGCAGTACTTC; CDR3 protein: CASSLLQTYEQYF
clone size: NA; J gene: TRBJ2-3; D gene: TRBD2; V gene: TRBV9; CDR3 DNA: TGTGCCAGCAGCGCCAGGACTAGCGGTCTCACAGATACGCAGTATTTT; CDR3 protein: CASSARTSGLTDTQYF
clone size: NA; J gene: TRBJ2-2; D gene: NA; V gene: TRBV7-3; CDR3 DNA: TGTGCCAGCAGCTCCCTCGCTTCGAACACCGGGGAGCTGTTTTTT; CDR3 protein: CASSSLASNTGELFF
clone size: NA; J gene: TRBJ2-2; D gene: TRBD2; V gene: TRBV5-1; CDR3 DNA: TGCGCCAGCGGTCAACTAGCGGGGAAAACCGGGGAGCTGTTTTTT; CDR3 protein: CASGQLAGKTGELFF
clone size: NA; J gene: TRBJ1-4; D gene: NA; V gene: TRBV28; CDR3 DNA: TGTGCCAGCAGCCCCCCCTCTGACGAGGAACTGTTTTTT; CDR3 protein: CASSPPSDEELFF
clone size: few; J gene: TRBJ1-3; D gene: NA; V gene: TRBV5-1; CDR3 DNA: TGCGCCAGCAGCTCAGGGTCTTCTGGAAACACCATATATTTT; CDR3 protein: CASSSGSSGNTIYF
clone size: NA; J gene: TRBJ2-5; D gene: NA; V gene: TRBV2; CDR3 DNA: TGTGCCAGCAGTGAATTGGGGACCCAGTACTTC; CDR3 protein: CASSELGTQYF
clone size: NA; J gene: TRBJ1-4; D gene: TRBD1; V gene: TRBV5-1; CDR3 DNA: TGCGCCAGCAGCGAACAGGGGGCGCGAGGAGAAAAACTGTTTTTT; CDR3 protein: CASSEQGARGEKLFF
clone size: once; J gene: TRBJ1-1; D gene: NA; V gene: TRBV5-8; CDR3 DNA: TGTGCCAGCAGCCGTCGGACAGCCCGGCGGAACACTGAAGCTTTCTTT; CDR3 protein: CASSRRTARRNTEAFF
clone size: NA; J gene: TRBJ2-1; D gene: NA; V gene: TRBV7-7; CDR3 DNA: TGTGCTAGCAGCCGGGGACTGGTGGGTTCCAATGAGCAGTTCTTC; CDR3 protein: CASSRGLVGSNEQFF
clone size: NA; J gene: TRBJ1-2; D gene: NA; V gene: TRBV7-9; CDR3 DNA: TGTGCCAGCAGCCCAACCGGACGGGGCTACACCTTC; CDR3 protein: CASSPTGRGYTF
clone size: NA; J gene: TRBJ2-7; D gene: NA; V gene: TRBV9; CDR3 DNA: TGTGCCAGCAGCGTCGCTCCAGGGTTGGACTACGAGCAGTACTTC; CDR3 protein: CASSVAPGLDYEQYF
clone size: NA; J gene: TRBJ1-1; D gene: NA; V gene: TRBV14; CDR3 DNA: TGTGCCAGCAGCCGCGAAAGTAACGTAGTTCAAGCCGAAACTTTCTTT; CDR3 protein: CASSRESNVVQAETFF
clone size: NA; J gene: TRBJ1-1; D gene: TRBD1; V gene: TRBV4-1; CDR3 DNA: TGCGCCAGCAGCCAAGATAGTTGGACAGGGGGGGGAGCTTTCTTT; CDR3 protein: CASSQDSWTGGGAFF
clone size: NA; J gene: TRBJ2-7; D gene: TRBD2; V gene: TRBV11-2; CDR3 DNA: TGTGCCAGCAGCGCCGGGACTAGGCCCTACGAGCAGTACTTC; CDR3 protein: CASSAGTRPYEQYF
clone size: NA; J gene: TRBJ2-5; D gene: TRBD2; V gene: TRBV11-2; CDR3 DNA: TGTGCCAGCAGCACCAGACGGGGGGGAAGCCAAGAGACCCAGTACTTC; CDR3 protein: CASSTRRGGSQETQYF